This T cell receptor beta chain was sequenced during a study of blood T cell repertoires in COVID-19. This CDR3 region has 14 residues. Germline assignment: CDR1 MDHEN and CDR2 SYDVKM. Losses at the gene ends were 3 bases for V and 9 bases for J; bases not matched to a gene: 5. Method: immunoSEQ multiplex PCR; TCRdb's copy keeps in-frame clones and lacks some. The table lists 150,000 or so clones, about 85% of them singletons. The chain carries TRBV28 and TRBJ2-1; 10 bases are shared with TRBD2. Sequencing was performed on peripheral blood. This TCR was recovered from a woman in her thirties or forties with active or convalescent COVID-19. The CDR3 bases are TGTGCCAGCAGTTTTCTAGCGGGAGATGGTGAGCAGTTCTTC. This encodes CASSFLAGDGEQFF.